The 30 T cell receptor beta chains below come from one sample, sequenced in a study of cytomegalovirus exposure and HLA in healthy donors. This table comes from immunoSEQ multiplex PCR, and its TCRdb copy is limited to in-frame clones, with some not included. The sample yields approximately 200,000 clones, roughly 88% seen once. Sequencing was carried out using PBMCs. The receptors shown here come from a woman aged 25 to 39 in good health and CMV-seropositive.

The chain joins TRBV6-5 to TRBJ2-5, with 7 bases lining up with TRBD2. J lost 3 bases, V lost 6 bases, and 4 bases had no gene match. The CDR3 loop spans 13 amino acids. Germline values: CDR1 MNHEY, CDR2 SVGAGI. CDR3: CASREAGKETQYF. The CDR3 nucleotides are TGTGCCAGCAGGGAAGCGGGAAAAGAGACCCAGTACTTC.

This clone was detected only once. CDR3 region: CASSLFSGDGNTEAFF. CDR3 DNA sequence: TGTGCCAGCAGTTTATTCTCAGGCGACGGGAACACTGAAGCTTTCTTT. This chain links TRBV28 with TRBJ1-1; D ambiguous. There are 16 residues in the CDR3. CDR1 is MDHEN and CDR2 is SYDVKM in the germline V gene. Trimming left V 1 base short and J 1 base short, with 13 bases between.

The chain's CDR3 is CASSPPSGAGDYEQYF. CDR3 DNA: TGTGCCAGCAGTCCCCCTAGTGGGGCGGGAGACTACGAGCAGTACTTC. The chain recombines TRBV28 with TRBJ2-7; 7 bases agree with TRBD2. This CDR3 region has 16 residues. Germline trimming cut 5 bases from V and 3 bases from J; bases unmatched to any gene: 13. Per germline, CDR1 MDHEN and CDR2 SYDVKM.

This clone has just a few counts. CDR3 coding DNA: TGCGCCAGCAGCTCCGGGACAGACTATGGCTACACCTTC. Translation: CASSSGTDYGYTF. V and J are TRBV5-1 and TRBJ1-2; 7 nucleotides align to TRBD1. Germline CDR1 and CDR2: SGHRS and YFSETQ. This CDR3 comprises 13 residues. Germline trimming cut 3 bases from V and 3 bases from J; bases unmatched to any gene: 2.

This clone came up once. CDR3 region: CASSLTTYEQYF. CDR3 DNA sequence: TGTGCCAGCAGTCTAACCACCTACGAGCAGTACTTC. The chain combines TRBV6-1 with TRBJ2-7; D unclear. This CDR3 is built from 12 residues. CDR1 MNHNS and CDR2 SASEGT come from the germline V gene. The ends were cut back, 5 bases at V and 2 bases at J, with 7 bases in the middle.

The genes are TRBV11-2 and TRBJ1-2, with 7 bases aligning to TRBD1. This CDR3 comprises 16 residues. Looked up from germline, CDR1 is SGHAT and CDR2 is FQNNGV. V lost 6 bases and J lost 3; bases outside the gene matches: 13. CDR3 bases: TGTGCCAGCAGTCCAGCCAAGGACAGGTACCACTATGGCTACACCTTC. This encodes CASSPAKDRYHYGYTF.

The genes are TRBV10-3 and TRBJ2-7; the D is unclear. CDR3 length: 13 amino acids. CDR1 and CDR2 from the germline V gene are ENHRY and SYGVKD. V was trimmed by 10 bases and J by 0 bases, leaving 13 bases between them. The CDR3 is CATQNVHSYEQYF. DNA for the CDR3: TGTGCCACCCAAAATGTACACTCCTACGAGCAGTACTTC.

The CDR3 sequence: CATSGINTGELFF. The CDR3, as DNA: TGTGCCACTAGCGGGATAAACACCGGGGAGCTGTTTTTT. This sequence joins TRBV28 and TRBJ2-2; TRBD2 matches at 9 bases. The junction had 2 bases not matched to a gene; V was cut back by 10 bases and J by 2 bases. The CDR3 runs 13 residues. In germline, CDR1 is MDHEN, CDR2 SYDVKM.

The V call is TRBV6-6, the J call TRBJ2-5; TRBD1 matches 9 bases. Germline V gene data show CDR1 as MNHNY and CDR2 as SVGAGI (reference sequence). The ends lost 5 bases at V and 5 bases at J; junction bases unmatched: 6. The CDR3 sequence is 14 residues long. This chain's CDR3 is CASSPRDRVETQYF. CDR3 DNA: TGTGCCAGCAGTCCCCGGGACAGGGTGGAGACCCAGTACTTC.

The chain uses TRBV6-6 and TRBJ2-7; 7 nucleotides line up with TRBD1. From germline, CDR1 is MNHNY and CDR2 SVGAGI (reference sequence). This CDR3 is 16 amino acids long. The ends lost 4 bases at V and 0 bases at J; junction bases unmatched: 9. The chain's CDR3 is CASSSSDRRSSYEQYF. CDR3 sequence (DNA): TGTGCCAGCAGTTCCTCGGACAGGCGCAGCTCCTACGAGCAGTACTTC.

The chain uses TRBV28 and TRBJ2-7; 8 positions agree with TRBD1. This CDR3 spans 15 amino acids. Germline V gives CDR1 MDHEN, CDR2 SYDVKM. V shed 6 bases and J 3 bases; nucleotides not matched to a gene: 10. CDR3 amino acids: CASSRPGTGRYEQYF. CDR3 sequence (DNA): TGTGCCAGCAGCCGACCGGGGACAGGCCGCTACGAGCAGTACTTC.

The V call is TRBV28, the J call TRBJ2-3; 7 positions match TRBD2. Trimming cost V 2 bases and J 3 bases; bases outside gene matches: 5. Germline V gene data show CDR1 as MDHEN and CDR2 as SYDVKM. The CDR3 is 15 amino acids. CDR3 coding DNA: TGTGCCAGCAGTTTAGGCGGGAGCGAAACAGATACGCAGTATTTT. Its translation: CASSLGGSETDTQYF.

J is TRBJ1-4 and V is TRBV6-5, with D unclear. Germline loops: CDR1 MNHEY, CDR2 SVGAGI. The CDR3 is 14 residues long. The germline V and J ends were trimmed by 5 bases and 5 bases, with 12 bases remaining between them. In DNA, the CDR3 is TGTGCCAGCAGTCAGCCGGGTCAAAATGAAAAACTGTTTTTT. This sequence encodes CASSQPGQNEKLFF.

The gene calls are TRBV2 and TRBJ2-1; D not certain. This CDR3 is built from 14 residues. Between the trimmed V and J ends, which lost 2 bases and 4 bases, there was a span of 9 bases. CDR1 is SNHLY and CDR2 is FYNNEI in the germline V gene. The CDR3, as DNA: TGTGCCAGCAGTGAACGAGTCCCTTACAATGAGCAGTTCTTC. This codes for CASSERVPYNEQFF.

V and J are TRBV9 and TRBJ2-4; 8 bases agree with TRBD1. The CDR3 totals 14 residues. After removal of 3 bases from V and 13 bases from J, the junction contained 12 bases not matched to a gene. Germline V CDR1 and CDR2: SGDLS, YYNGEE. The CDR3 loop is CASSGSLGQEEQYF. In nucleotides, the CDR3 is TGTGCCAGCAGCGGGTCCTTGGGACAGGAGGAGCAGTACTTC.

The chain links TRBV29-1 to TRBJ1-3; TRBD1 matches at 7 bases. The V gene's germline CDR1 is SQVTM and CDR2 ANQGSEA. This CDR3 is 18 amino acids long. V shed 6 bases and J 2 bases; nucleotides not matched to a gene: 19. For the CDR3, the DNA is TGCAGCGTGGGGGACAGAAGAATGACCGGAATTACTGGAAACACCATATATTTT. Translating it yields CSVGDRRMTGITGNTIYF.

The rearrangement uses TRBV14 and TRBJ2-1; 8 nucleotides match TRBD1. The CDR3 covers 15 residues. Germline CDR1 is SGHDN and CDR2 is FVKESK. Losses at the gene ends were 2 bases for V and 10 bases for J; bases not matched to a gene: 10. The CDR3 here is CASSQLAQGEDEQFF. As DNA, the CDR3 is TGTGCCAGCAGCCAATTAGCACAGGGGGAAGACGAGCAGTTCTTC.

The chain has TRBV13 and TRBJ2-4, with 10 nucleotides matching TRBD1. V gave up 3 bases and J gave up 9 bases; unmatched junction bases: 5. In germline, CDR1 is PRHDT, CDR2 FYEKMQ (reference sequence). This CDR3 comprises 14 residues. For the CDR3, the DNA is TGTGCCAGCAGCTTTGACAGGGGGCTCGGCATTCAGTACTTC. This sequence encodes CASSFDRGLGIQYF.

The rearrangement joins TRBV6-5 to TRBJ2-5, with D uncertain. V shed 0 bases and J shed 5 bases, with 13 bases lying between them. This CDR3 spans 15 amino acids. From germline, CDR1 is MNHEY and CDR2 SVGAGI. DNA of the CDR3: TGTGCCAGCAGTTACTCGATTGGGCTTGGGGAGACCCAGTACTTC. Translated, it gives CASSYSIGLGETQYF.

This rearrangement joins TRBV5-4 to TRBJ1-1, with D hard to call. Looked up from germline, CDR1 is SGHNT and CDR2 is YYREEE (reference sequence). V was pared by 4 bases and J by 2 bases, with 9 bases between. The CDR3 contains 13 residues. The CDR3 loop is CASSREANTEAFF. The CDR3 nucleotides read TGTGCCAGCAGCCGGGAAGCCAACACTGAAGCTTTCTTT.

This sequence joins TRBV28 and TRBJ2-7, with D possibly matching TRBD2 (5 bases). CDR3 length: 14 residues. CDR1 is MDHEN and CDR2 is SYDVKM in the germline V gene. V was shortened by 3 bases and J by 12 bases, with 21 bases between the two germline ends. CDR3 region: CASSLTQERRPPYF. CDR3 nucleotide sequence: TGTGCCAGCAGTTTGACCCAGGAGCGGAGGCCCCCGTACTTC.

For the CDR3, the DNA is TGTGCCAGCAGCGGACAGGGGTTAGGGGCCGGGGAGCTGTTTTTT. It is translated as CASSGQGLGAGELFF. The chain recombines TRBV7-2 with TRBJ2-2; 9 positions agree with TRBD1. The CDR3 length is 15 residues. V dropped 5 bases and J dropped 6; count of bases not matched to a gene: 7. Germline-derived CDR1 and CDR2 are SGHTA and FQGNSA.

The gene calls are TRBV6-1 and TRBJ2-7, with TRBD1 matching over 7 bases. The germline V gene encodes CDR1 MNHNS and CDR2 SASEGT. V trimming: 1 base; J trimming: 7 bases; junction bases outside the gene matches: 7. The CDR3 consists of 14 residues. In nucleotides, the CDR3 is TGTGCCAGCAGTGAAGGAAGGGGGCCGGGGGAGCAGTACTTC. This translates into CASSEGRGPGEQYF.

The chain has TRBV11-2 and TRBJ1-2; D ambiguous. The germline V gene encodes CDR1 SGHAT and CDR2 FQNNGV. Trimming took off 4 bases at V and 8 bases at J, with 20 bases between the two ends. The CDR3 runs to 15 residues. CDR3 sequence reads: CASSSVGRRERGYTF. CDR3 DNA sequence: TGTGCCAGCAGCTCGGTGGGCCGAAGGGAGCGGGGCTACACCTTC.

This chain joins TRBV27 and TRBJ2-3, with 9 bases matching TRBD1. CDR1 is MNHEY and CDR2 is SMNVEV in the germline V gene (reference sequence). Germline trimming cut 3 bases from V and 9 bases from J; bases unmatched to any gene: 7. This CDR3 spans 14 amino acids. The CDR3 region is CASSFGTGKSTQYF. For the CDR3, the DNA is TGTGCCAGCAGTTTCGGGACAGGGAAGAGCACGCAGTATTTT.

This clone appeared many times. CDR3 bases: TGTGCCAGCAGCTTGAGGGGTAGTGAGCCCCAGCATTTT. Translated: CASSLRGSEPQHF. The V call is TRBV5-6, the J call TRBJ1-5, with D perhaps matching TRBD1 (5 bases). The CDR3 sequence is 13 residues long. Germline-derived CDR1 and CDR2 are SGHDT and YYEEEE. Trimming took off 1 base at V and 8 bases at J, with 10 bases between the two ends.

V is TRBV2 and J is TRBJ1-2; D is possibly TRBD1 (5 bases). Per germline, CDR1 SNHLY and CDR2 FYNNEI. Between the trimmed V and J ends, which lost 2 bases and 14 bases, there was a span of 15 bases. The CDR3 length is 12 residues. The DNA of the CDR3 is TGTGCCAGCAGTGAAATAGGGGCGCAGAGGACCTTC. This gives the protein CASSEIGAQRTF.

The chain uses TRBV28 and TRBJ1-5; 9 positions agree with TRBD1. The CDR3 is made up of 18 amino acids. V lost 4 bases, J lost 3 bases, and 13 bases stayed unmatched. Looked up from germline, CDR1 is MDHEN and CDR2 is SYDVKM. This CDR3 reads CASSSPGATGGSNQPQHF. The CDR3 DNA is TGTGCCAGCAGTTCCCCAGGAGCGACAGGGGGGTCCAATCAGCCCCAGCATTTT.

The chain has TRBV28 and TRBJ1-2, with 7 nucleotides matching TRBD1. The ends lost 6 bases at V and 4 bases at J; junction bases unmatched: 8. The V gene's germline CDR1 is MDHEN and CDR2 SYDVKM. The CDR3 is 14 residues long. The DNA of the CDR3 is TGTGCCAGCAGCAAAACAGGGGCGGGCTATGGCTACACCTTC. Its translation: CASSKTGAGYGYTF.

The table lists this clone with a count of one. The rearrangement uses TRBV2 and TRBJ1-4; possible D gene TRBD1, 5 bases. CDR3 size: 16 residues. Trimming shortened V by 0 bases and J by 10 bases, and 18 bases separated the two germline ends. In germline, CDR1 is SNHLY, CDR2 FYNNEI. This CDR3 is CASSEALITGVGKLFF. The CDR3 bases are TGTGCCAGCAGTGAAGCGCTAATCACGGGGGTTGGAAAACTGTTTTTT.